Below are 19 T cell receptor beta chains sequenced from a single sample in a study of shared clonotypes between healthy human individuals. Data came from immunoSEQ multiplex PCR; TCRdb stores just in-frame clones and leaves some out. The data contain about 2.3 million clones, roughly 92% of them singletons. Material for sequencing was naive CD4+ T cells from PBMCs. Subset given: CD45RA+ positively selected. These receptors were taken from a man between 18 and 29 years old in good health. Some clones in this sample may be carry-over from other donors' samples.

The chain employs TRBV6-5 and TRBJ1-2; D is ambiguous. This CDR3 region has 14 residues. Germline CDR1 reads MNHEY; CDR2 reads SVGAGI. Trimming pared 4 bases from V and 2 bases from J, leaving 11 bases between. The CDR3 nucleotides read TGTGCCAGCAGTTCGGCACCACGAAACTATGGCTACACCTTC. Translated: CASSSAPRNYGYTF.

This rearrangement joins TRBV5-4 to TRBJ2-2; 8 positions match TRBD2. The CDR3 is 15 residues long. V trimming: 3 bases; J trimming: 2 bases; junction bases outside the gene matches: 3. CDR1 is SGHNT and CDR2 is YYREEE in the germline V gene (reference sequence). CDR3 in amino acids: CASSSTSGNTGELFF. The CDR3 region has the DNA TGTGCCAGCAGCTCCACTAGCGGCAACACCGGGGAGCTGTTTTTT.

V is TRBV4-1 and J is TRBJ2-6; 7 bases map to TRBD1. There are 18 residues in the CDR3. CDR1 MGHRA and CDR2 YSYEKL come from the germline V gene. V lost 2 bases and J lost 0; bases outside the gene matches: 7. CDR3 DNA: TGCGCCAGCAGCCAACCGACAGGGCACGGCTCTGGGGCCAACGTCCTGACTTTC. It encodes CASSQPTGHGSGANVLTF.

The chain couples TRBV11-3 to TRBJ2-5; 7 bases are a match to TRBD2. Looked up from germline, CDR1 is SGHNT and CDR2 is YENEEA. There are 12 residues in the CDR3. V shed 1 base and J 7 bases; nucleotides not matched to a gene: 0. CDR3 nucleotide sequence: TGTGCCAGCAGCTTAGGGGGGGGGACCCAGTACTTC. This encodes CASSLGGGTQYF. Complete variable domain (other parts from reference TRBV11-3 and TRBJ2-5): EAGVVQSPRYKIIEKKQPVAFWCNPISGHNTLYWYLQNLGQGPELLIRYENEEAVDDSQLPKDRFSAERLKGVDSTLKIQPAELGDSAVYLCASSLGGGTQYFGPGTRLLVL.

This clone has just one count. The chain uses TRBV5-4 and TRBJ2-2; 7 bases agree with TRBD2. V shed 7 bases, J shed 6 bases, and the junction held 9 bases outside the gene matches. The germline CDR1 and CDR2 sequences are SGHNT and YYREEE (reference sequence). The CDR3 has 14 amino acids. The CDR3 here is CASSGDYLSGELFF. CDR3 nucleotide sequence: TGTGCCAGCTCCGGGGACTACCTCTCCGGGGAGCTGTTTTTT.

CDR3 protein: CASSMKGPAINYGYTF. DNA for the CDR3: TGTGCCAGTAGTATGAAAGGCCCAGCTATTAACTATGGCTACACCTTC. The chain is built from TRBV19 and TRBJ1-2, with D uncertain. CDR1 and CDR2 (germline): LNHDA, SQIVND (reference sequence). CDR3 length equals 16 residues. V dropped 3 bases and J dropped 1 base, with 15 bases sitting between them.

In its sample, this clone was seen once. The V call is TRBV18, the J call TRBJ2-7, with D possibly matching TRBD2 (6 bases). The length of the CDR3 is 13 residues. Germline V lookup: CDR1 KGHSH, CDR2 LQKENI. The germline V and J ends were trimmed by 11 bases and 0 bases, with 14 bases remaining between them. CDR3 nucleotide sequence: TGTGCCGCCTCCTTGGGGGGCTCCTACGAGCAGTACTTC. Amino acids: CAASLGGSYEQYF.

V is TRBV2 and J is TRBJ1-5; D gene ambiguous. Deletions cut 6 bases from V and 3 bases from J, with 12 bases between. The CDR3 runs 14 residues. Germline V CDR1 and CDR2: SNHLY, FYNNEI. CDR3 loop: CASRDPTPNQPQHF. The CDR3 DNA sequence: TGTGCCAGCAGAGACCCCACTCCCAATCAGCCCCAGCATTTT. The whole variable domain, filled in from reference TRBV2 and TRBJ1-5, reads EPEVTQTPSHQVTQMGQEVILRCVPISNHLYFYWYRQILGQKVEFLVSFYNNEISEKSEIFDDQFSVERPDGSNFTLKIRSTKLEDSAMYFCASRDPTPNQPQHFGDGTRLSIL.

This chain links TRBV7-9 with TRBJ2-5; 14 bases match TRBD2. This CDR3 comprises 16 residues. The germline V gene has CDR1 SEHNR and CDR2 FQNEAQ (reference sequence). Trimming removed 1 base from V and 5 bases from J; junction bases left unmatched: 3. In DNA, the CDR3 is TGTGCCAGCAGCTTAGGGGGACTAGCGGGAGTGGAGACCCAGTACTTC. This encodes CASSLGGLAGVETQYF.

This clone is a singleton in its sample. The rearrangement uses TRBV5-1 and TRBJ2-7; 8 nucleotides match TRBD1. The CDR3 sequence is 16 residues long. J was trimmed by 5 bases and V by 3 bases; bases with no gene match: 13. CDR1 is SGHRS, CDR2 YFSETQ, per germline. CDR3 in DNA: TGCGCCAGCAGCTCCTACAGAACTGACAGGGGTCACGAGCAGTACTTC. Translating it yields CASSSYRTDRGHEQYF.

Here the CDR3 DNA reads TGTGCCATCAGTGACGTCGGCGGGAGTCTTTACGAGCAGTACTTC. Protein sequence: CAISDVGGSLYEQYF. V gene TRBV10-3 combines with J gene TRBJ2-7; 7 nucleotides align to TRBD2. The CDR3 contains 15 residues. Per germline, CDR1 ENHRY and CDR2 SYGVKD. The ends lost 3 bases at V and 4 bases at J; junction bases unmatched: 9.

Concerning this clone itself: The identical CDR3 is also encoded by other nucleotide sequences in the sample. This chain joins TRBV15 and TRBJ2-3, with D unresolved. The V and J ends lost 4 bases and 0 bases respectively, with 8 bases between them. Germline V CDR1 and CDR2: LNHNV, YYDKDF (reference sequence). The CDR3 totals 14 residues. The CDR3 nucleotides read TGTGCCACCAGCATCGGCGGTAGCACAGATACGCAGTATTTT. Protein sequence: CATSIGGSTDTQYF.

Here the CDR3 reads CASTHGLAGNTGELFF. CDR3 in DNA: TGTGCCAGCACACACGGGCTAGCGGGCAACACCGGGGAGCTGTTTTTT. V usage is TRBV2 and J usage is TRBJ2-2; 8 bases map to TRBD2. With V trimmed by 7 bases and J by 2 bases, 9 bases remained unmatched. This CDR3 has 16 amino acids. Per germline, CDR1 SNHLY and CDR2 FYNNEI.

The chain uses TRBV21-1 and TRBJ1-5; the D call in the table, TRBD1, was not verified against the DNA. TRBV21-1 is noted as a pseudogene. CDR3 size: 16 residues. The CDR3 DNA reads as TGTGCCAGCAGCACGATACCGGGACAGGGGAATCAGCCCCAGCATTTT. The encoded protein is CASSTIPGQGNQPQHF.

This clone came up a few times. CDR3 bases: TGTGCCAGCAGCTTATTCGGACAGGGGGCTGTGAACACTGAAGCTTTCTTT. Its protein product is CASSLFGQGAVNTEAFF. This rearrangement joins TRBV7-6 to TRBJ1-1; 11 bases match TRBD1. CDR3 length equals 17 residues. Germline CDR1 and CDR2: SGHVS and FNYEAQ. V shed 2 bases and J 0 bases; nucleotides not matched to a gene: 5.

The genes are TRBV6-5 and TRBJ1-2; D may be TRBD1 (6 bases). The ends were cut back, 6 bases at V and 13 bases at J, with 21 bases in the middle. Germline values: CDR1 MNHEY, CDR2 SVGAGI. The CDR3 runs to 13 residues. CDR3 amino acids: CASRATDRNGVTF. CDR3 sequence (DNA): TGTGCCAGCAGGGCTACGGACAGAAACGGGGTCACCTTC.

V and J are TRBV19 and TRBJ1-2; unclear D gene. The germline CDR1 and CDR2 sequences are LNHDA and SQIVND (reference sequence). The V end lost 6 bases, the J end lost 4 bases, and 15 bases lay between the germline ends. The CDR3 covers 14 residues. The CDR3 region is CASRPPAGTYGYTF. CDR3 nucleotides: TGTGCCAGTAGACCACCGGCAGGAACCTATGGCTACACCTTC.

The chain recombines TRBV5-5 with TRBJ1-3; 9 bases agree with TRBD1. V lost 5 bases to trimming and J lost 0 bases; unmatched junction nucleotides: 6. Per the germline V gene, CDR1 is SGHKS and CDR2 is YYEKEE (reference sequence). This CDR3 region has 16 residues. The CDR3 coding sequence is TGTGCCAGCAGTCTTACAGGGGGCCTCTCTGGAAACACCATATATTTT. Its protein product is CASSLTGGLSGNTIYF.

This sequence joins TRBV9 and TRBJ1-3; no definite D call. The CDR3 runs 12 residues. Germline CDR1 reads SGDLS; CDR2 reads YYNGEE. Trimming stripped 4 bases from V and 3 bases from J, with 5 bases between. The CDR3 DNA reads as TGTGCCAGCAGCCCTCTTGGAAACACCATATATTTT. This sequence encodes CASSPLGNTIYF.